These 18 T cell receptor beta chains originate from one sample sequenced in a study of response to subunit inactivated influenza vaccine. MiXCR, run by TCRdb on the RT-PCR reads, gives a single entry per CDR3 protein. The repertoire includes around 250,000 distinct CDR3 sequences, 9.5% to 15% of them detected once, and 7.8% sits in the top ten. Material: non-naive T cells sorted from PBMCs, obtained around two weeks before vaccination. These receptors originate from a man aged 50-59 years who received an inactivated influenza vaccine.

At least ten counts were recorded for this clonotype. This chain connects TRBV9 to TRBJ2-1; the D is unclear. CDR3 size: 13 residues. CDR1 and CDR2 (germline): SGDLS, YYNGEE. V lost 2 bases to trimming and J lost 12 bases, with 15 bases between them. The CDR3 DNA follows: TGTGCCAGCAGCGTCCCTGCTCGGAAGGGGCAGTTCTTC. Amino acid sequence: CASSVPARKGQFF.

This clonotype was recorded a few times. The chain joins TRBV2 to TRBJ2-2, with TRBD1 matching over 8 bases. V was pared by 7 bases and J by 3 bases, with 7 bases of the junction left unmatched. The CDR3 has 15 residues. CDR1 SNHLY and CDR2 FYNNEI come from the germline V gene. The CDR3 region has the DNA TGTGCCAGCATTCGGACAGGGACGGACACCGGGGAGCTGTTTTTT. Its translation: CASIRTGTDTGELFF.

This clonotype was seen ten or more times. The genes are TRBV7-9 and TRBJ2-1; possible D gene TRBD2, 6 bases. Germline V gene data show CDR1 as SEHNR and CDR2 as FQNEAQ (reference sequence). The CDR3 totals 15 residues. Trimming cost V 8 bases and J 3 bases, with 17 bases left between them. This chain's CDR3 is CASSGPRDHYNEQFF. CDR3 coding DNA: TGTGCCAGCTCGGGCCCGCGGGACCACTACAATGAGCAGTTCTTC.

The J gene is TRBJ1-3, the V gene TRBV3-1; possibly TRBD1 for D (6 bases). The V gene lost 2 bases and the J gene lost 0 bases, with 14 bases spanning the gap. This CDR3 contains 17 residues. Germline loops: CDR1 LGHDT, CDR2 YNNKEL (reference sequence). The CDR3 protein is CASSQIPDRISGNTIYF. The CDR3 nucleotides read TGTGCCAGCAGCCAAATACCCGACAGGATCTCTGGAAACACCATATATTTT.

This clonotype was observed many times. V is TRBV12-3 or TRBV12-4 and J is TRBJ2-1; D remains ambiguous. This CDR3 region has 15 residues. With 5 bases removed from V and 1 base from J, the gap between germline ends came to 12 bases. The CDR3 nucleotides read TGTGCCAGCAGTCCGCCCCGTACTTCCTACAATGAGCAGTTCTTC. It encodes CASSPPRTSYNEQFF.

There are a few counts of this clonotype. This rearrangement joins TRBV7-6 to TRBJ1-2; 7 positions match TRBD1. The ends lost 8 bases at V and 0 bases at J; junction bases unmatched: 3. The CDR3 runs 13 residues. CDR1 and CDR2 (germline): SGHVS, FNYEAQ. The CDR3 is CASAGTANYGYTF. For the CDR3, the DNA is TGTGCCAGCGCCGGGACAGCTAACTATGGCTACACCTTC.

CDR3 sequence reads: CASSAGGAEADTQYF. In DNA, the CDR3 is TGTGCCAGCAGCGCCGGGGGGGCCGAGGCAGATACGCAGTATTTT. This sequence joins TRBV9 and TRBJ2-3, with 8 nucleotides matching TRBD2. V lost 3 bases, J lost 4 bases, and 7 bases stayed unmatched. The CDR3 has 15 residues. Germline V gene sequence: CDR1 SGDLS, CDR2 YYNGEE.

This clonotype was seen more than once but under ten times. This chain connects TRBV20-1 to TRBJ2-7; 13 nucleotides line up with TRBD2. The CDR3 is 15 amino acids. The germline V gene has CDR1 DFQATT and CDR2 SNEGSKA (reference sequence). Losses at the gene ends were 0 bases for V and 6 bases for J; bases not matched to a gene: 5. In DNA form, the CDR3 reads TGCAGTGCTAGAGATTTGGGGACTAGCGGGACCGAGCAGTACTTC. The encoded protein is CSARDLGTSGTEQYF.

The CDR3 is CASSLAWANNQPQHF. The CDR3 nucleotides are TGTGCCAGCAGCTTAGCGTGGGCAAACAATCAGCCCCAGCATTTT. The rearrangement links TRBV7-2 to TRBJ1-5, with unresolved D. V lost 0 bases to trimming and J lost 3 bases, with 9 bases between them. Germline V gene data show CDR1 as SGHTA and CDR2 as FQGNSA. The CDR3 has 15 residues.

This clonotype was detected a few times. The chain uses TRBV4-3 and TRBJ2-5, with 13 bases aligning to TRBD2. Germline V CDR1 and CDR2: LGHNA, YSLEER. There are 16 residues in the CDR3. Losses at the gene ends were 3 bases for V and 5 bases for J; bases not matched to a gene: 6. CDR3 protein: CASSQDPGLAGETQYF. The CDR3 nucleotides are TGCGCCAGCAGCCAGGATCCGGGACTAGCGGGGGAGACCCAGTACTTC.

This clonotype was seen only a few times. CDR3 in amino acids: CASSLSTSGMGTDTQYF. The CDR3 region has the DNA TGTGCCAGCAGTCTCTCGACTAGCGGGATGGGTACAGATACGCAGTATTTT. The chain combines TRBV27 with TRBJ2-3, with 11 nucleotides matching TRBD2. With V trimmed by 5 bases and J by 3 bases, 10 bases remained unmatched. CDR1 and CDR2 from the germline V gene are MNHEY and SMNVEV (reference sequence). This CDR3 contains 17 residues.

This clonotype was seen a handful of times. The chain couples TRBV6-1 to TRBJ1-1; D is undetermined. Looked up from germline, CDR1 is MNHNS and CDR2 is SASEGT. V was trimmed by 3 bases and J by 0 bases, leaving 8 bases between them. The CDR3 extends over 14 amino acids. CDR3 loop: CASSEPGMNTEAFF. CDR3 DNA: TGTGCCAGCAGTGAGCCCGGGATGAACACTGAAGCTTTCTTT.

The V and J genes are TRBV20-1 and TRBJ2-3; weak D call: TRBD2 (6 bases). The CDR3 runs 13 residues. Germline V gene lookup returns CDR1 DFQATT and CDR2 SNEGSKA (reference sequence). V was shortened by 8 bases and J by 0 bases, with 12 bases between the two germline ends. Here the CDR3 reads CSTGGTSTDTQYF. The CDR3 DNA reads TGCAGTACTGGAGGGACTAGCACAGATACGCAGTATTTT.

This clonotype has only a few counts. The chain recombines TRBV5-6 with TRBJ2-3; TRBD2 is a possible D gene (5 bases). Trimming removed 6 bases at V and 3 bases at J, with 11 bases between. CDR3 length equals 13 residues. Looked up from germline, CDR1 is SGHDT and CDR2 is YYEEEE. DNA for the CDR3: TGTGCCAGCAAGACTACCTTAACAGATACGCAGTATTTT. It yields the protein CASKTTLTDTQYF.

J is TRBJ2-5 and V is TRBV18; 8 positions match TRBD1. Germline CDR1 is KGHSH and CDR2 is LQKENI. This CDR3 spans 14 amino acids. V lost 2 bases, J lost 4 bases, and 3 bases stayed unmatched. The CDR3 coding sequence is TGTGCCAGCTCACCAACGCAGGGGGCAGAGACCCAGTACTTC. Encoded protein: CASSPTQGAETQYF.

CDR3 nucleotide sequence: TGTGCCAGCAGGGGCCCGGGAGATACGCAGTATTTT. It encodes CASRGPGDTQYF. The V call is TRBV7-2, the J call TRBJ2-3; no clear D gene. CDR1 and CDR2 from the germline V gene are SGHTA and FQGNSA. There are 12 residues in the CDR3. V gave up 6 bases and J gave up 5 bases, with 9 bases separating them.

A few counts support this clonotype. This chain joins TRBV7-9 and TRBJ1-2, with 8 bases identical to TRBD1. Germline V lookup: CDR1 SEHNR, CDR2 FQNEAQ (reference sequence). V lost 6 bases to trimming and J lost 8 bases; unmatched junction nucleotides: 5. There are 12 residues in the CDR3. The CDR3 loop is CASSQGARGYTF. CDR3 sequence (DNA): TGTGCCAGCAGTCAGGGGGCACGAGGCTACACCTTC.

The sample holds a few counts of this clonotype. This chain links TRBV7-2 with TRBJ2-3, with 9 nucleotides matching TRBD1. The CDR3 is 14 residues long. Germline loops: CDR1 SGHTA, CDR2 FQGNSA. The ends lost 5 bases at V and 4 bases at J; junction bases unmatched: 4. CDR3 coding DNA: TGTGCCAGCAGCCCGGGACAGGGCTCAGATACGCAGTATTTT. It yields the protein CASSPGQGSDTQYF.